This T cell receptor (beta chain) originates from a study of T cell responses to AZD1222 COVID-19 vaccine. Clones were read by immunoSEQ multiplex PCR, and TCRdb kept only the in-frame ones, dropping some. Of about 68,000 clones listed, around 80% were seen once; the top ten hold roughly 12%. Study results and limitations: No repertoire was sampled before or during the peak T cell response, only after it. Only a handful of individuals given AZD1222 were seropositive at baseline. When two AZD1222 doses had been given, Spike-specific TCR breadth and depth rose. Close to half of all spike-specific TCRs reportedly target regions of the variants that are unmutated.

The length of the CDR3 is 12 residues. CDR1 and CDR2 from the germline V gene are SGHRS and YFSETQ. Trimming left V 3 bases short and J 0 bases short, with 4 bases between. In regard to this clone: The antigen is not known.

This sample comprised peripheral blood, obtained on day 0 of AZD1222 vaccination. The chain couples TRBV5-1 to TRBJ2-7, with D unclear. The clonotype comes from an adult in good health. The CDR3 sequence: CASSSSSYEQYF. CDR3 nucleotide sequence: TGCGCCAGCAGCTCCAGCTCCTACGAGCAGTACTTC.